Below are 15 T cell receptor beta chains sequenced from a single sample in a study of blood T cell repertoires in COVID-19. Assay: immunoSEQ multiplex PCR; the TCRdb copy retains only in-frame clones and omits some. In the table there are approximately 150,000 clones, approximately 80% of which are singletons. Sequencing used PBMCs or T cells enriched from blood (not recorded which). The source of these receptors is a man between 65 and 79 years old who had been exposed to COVID-19.

The rearrangement links TRBV30 to TRBJ1-2; 12 bases are a match to TRBD1. Germline loops: CDR1 GTSNPN, CDR2 SVGIG (reference sequence). Trimming removed 3 bases from V and 7 bases from J; junction bases left unmatched: 6. The CDR3 consists of 14 residues. CDR3: CAWRVGQGAGGYTF. As DNA, the CDR3 is TGTGCCTGGAGGGTGGGACAGGGGGCTGGTGGCTACACCTTC.

The sample holds a few counts of this clone. V is TRBV2 and J is TRBJ1-6; 8 bases line up with TRBD1. J was trimmed by 5 bases and V by 6 bases; bases with no gene match: 6. The CDR3 runs 15 residues. Per the germline V gene, CDR1 is SNHLY and CDR2 is FYNNEI. The CDR3 sequence: CASRTTDRDNSPLHF. Written as DNA, the CDR3 is TGTGCCAGCAGGACGACGGACAGGGATAATTCACCCCTCCACTTT.

Of note for this clone: No conserved phenylalanine or tryptophan is present at the end of the CDR3, so a read error is the likely explanation. No DNA is shown, since the ends of the CDR3 on it are uncertain; the CDR3 is the one TCRdb lists. The rearrangement links TRBV27 to TRBJ1-1; no DNA check was done on the table's D call, TRBD1. Counting both end residues, the CDR3 totals 9 amino acids. Germline V gives CDR1 MNHEY, CDR2 SMNVEV (reference sequence). The CDR3 loop is CASSFWGPG.

The chain couples TRBV19 to TRBJ1-2; D unclear. Between the trimmed V and J ends, which lost 7 bases and 0 bases, there was a span of 12 bases. The V gene's germline CDR1 is LNHDA and CDR2 SQIVND (reference sequence). This CDR3 is built from 14 residues. The CDR3 spells CASTFWATNYGYTF. Here the CDR3 DNA reads TGTGCCAGTACGTTTTGGGCGACTAACTATGGCTACACCTTC.

The CDR3 nucleotides read TGTGCCAGCAGTTGGCAGGGGTATGTCTACGAGCAGTTCTTC. Protein: CASSWQGYVYEQFF. The V and J genes are TRBV28 and TRBJ2-1; tentative D call: TRBD1 (6 bases). The germline V gene encodes CDR1 MDHEN and CDR2 SYDVKM. Trimming shortened V by 4 bases and J by 10 bases, and 17 bases separated the two germline ends. The CDR3 runs to 14 residues.

The genes are TRBV19 and TRBJ1-4, with unresolved D. Trimming pared 5 bases from V and 3 bases from J, leaving 10 bases between. CDR3 size: 14 residues. Germline CDR1 is LNHDA and CDR2 is SQIVND (reference sequence). CDR3 sequence: CASSSRGSNEKLFF. The CDR3 DNA reads TGTGCCAGTAGTTCTCGGGGATCTAATGAAAAACTGTTTTTT.

The rearrangement links TRBV7-9 to TRBJ2-4; 10 nucleotides match TRBD1. This CDR3 spans 19 amino acids. Germline V gene lookup returns CDR1 SEHNR and CDR2 FQNEAQ (reference sequence). The V and J ends lost 5 bases and 0 bases, in that order; junction bases with no gene match: 13. The CDR3 spells CASSPPGGQGFLAKNIQYF. The CDR3 nucleotides read TGTGCCAGCAGCCCCCCGGGGGGACAGGGGTTTCTAGCCAAAAACATTCAGTACTTC.

The CDR3 sequence: CASSAPGQGGFGYTF. DNA for the CDR3: TGTGCCAGCAGCGCCCCCGGACAGGGAGGGTTTGGCTACACCTTC. This chain joins TRBV9 and TRBJ1-2, with 8 nucleotides matching TRBD1. The V gene's germline CDR1 is SGDLS and CDR2 YYNGEE. J was trimmed by 7 bases and V by 3 bases; bases with no gene match: 11. The CDR3 spans 15 residues.

The chain links TRBV15 to TRBJ1-1; 8 positions agree with TRBD1. The CDR3 runs 14 residues. The V gene's germline CDR1 is LNHNV and CDR2 YYDKDF (reference sequence). V lost 4 bases, J lost 1 base, and 2 bases stayed unmatched. This chain's CDR3 is CATSTDRGNTEAFF. Written as DNA, the CDR3 is TGTGCCACCAGCACCGACAGGGGGAACACTGAAGCTTTCTTT.

CDR3 nucleotides: TGCAGCGTTTTGGACAGGGCAATTGAGCAGTTCTTC. This codes for CSVLDRAIEQFF. The J gene is TRBJ2-1, the V gene TRBV29-1; TRBD1 agrees at 8 bases. Germline CDR1 is SQVTM and CDR2 is ANQGSEA. With V trimmed by 5 bases and J by 9 bases, 6 bases remained unmatched. CDR3 length equals 12 residues.

CDR3 sequence reads: CASTKGESSGTEAFF. The CDR3 DNA reads TGTGCCAGCACCAAAGGGGAAAGTTCGGGCACTGAAGCTTTCTTT. The chain links TRBV6-5 to TRBJ1-1; D is possibly TRBD1 (5 bases). V lost 7 bases to trimming and J lost 4 bases, with 19 bases between them. Germline V gene lookup returns CDR1 MNHEY and CDR2 SVGAGI. This CDR3 has 15 amino acids.

This clone came up a few times. The V gene is TRBV7-2, the J gene TRBJ1-3; no firm D call. Germline V gene lookup returns CDR1 SGHTA and CDR2 FQGNSA. The CDR3 runs to 16 residues. V was shortened by 1 base and J by 0 bases, with 10 bases between the two germline ends. For the CDR3, the DNA is TGTGCCAGCAGCTTAGGAAGACTTAGCTCTGGAAACACCATATATTTT. This gives the protein CASSLGRLSSGNTIYF.

This sequence joins TRBV21-1 and TRBJ2-7; the D segment call TRBD2 is taken from the table without a DNA check. TRBV21-1 is described as a pseudogene. The CDR3 totals 18 residues. As DNA, the CDR3 is TGTGCCAGCAGCAAAGTTCAGCGGGAGGTCCTACCGTCCTACGAGCAGTACTTC. Amino acid sequence: CASSKVQREVLPSYEQYF.

The chain combines TRBV15 with TRBJ2-7; TRBD1 might be the D (6 bases). The V gene lost 1 base and the J gene lost 7 bases, with 8 bases spanning the gap. The germline V gene has CDR1 LNHNV and CDR2 YYDKDF (reference sequence). The CDR3 loop spans 12 amino acids. CDR3 DNA: TGTGCCACCAGCAGAGGGGGGCGGGAGCAGTACTTC. The encoded protein is CATSRGGREQYF.

This clone occurred a few times. The CDR3 nucleotides are TGTGCCAGCAGCTTAGTGGGAGGGCTTGGCGAGCAGTACTTC. It encodes CASSLVGGLGEQYF. The V and J genes are TRBV7-7 and TRBJ2-7, with TRBD2 identical over 7 bases. Looked up from germline, CDR1 is SSHAT and CDR2 is FNYEAQ (reference sequence). CDR3 length equals 14 residues. V trimming: 1 base; J trimming: 6 bases; junction bases outside the gene matches: 6.